The clone carrying this TCR beta chain occurred many times. RNA transcripts served as the template for amplifying TCR beta CDR3 regions. First-round RT-PCR targeting the TCR CDR3 was performed with the HTBI primer set. Each CDR3 protein gets one entry after TCRdb re-called the multiplex PCR reads with MiXCR. The sample records 360,000 or so distinct CDR3 sequences, 12% to 15% being singletons. This CDR3 has 13 residues. Looked up from germline, CDR1 is DFQATT and CDR2 is SNEGSKA (reference sequence). Germline trimming cut 3 bases from V and 4 bases from J; bases unmatched to any gene: 0. The sample is drawn from a study of T cells in Graves' hyperthyroidism and ophthalmopathy. Based on clinical symptoms, serum thyroxine and TRAb, thyroid ultrasound and orbital computed tomography, diagnoses were reached.

The specimen was blood. The clonotype comes from an older woman with Graves' ophthalmopathy. This rearrangement joins TRBV20-1 to TRBJ2-1, with 10 bases that match TRBD1. CDR3 sequence (DNA): TGCAGTGCTAGGGGACAGGGGTACAATGAGCAGTTCTTC. This encodes CSARGQGYNEQFF.